This T cell receptor beta chain appears in the sequencing data of a study of shared clonotypes between healthy human individuals. Findings and caveats of the study: Blood was the sole source, and tissue repertoires probably differ. Clonotype sharing among donors was thought likely to change with sequencing depth. Clonotypes shared by all four donors outscored non-shared clonotypes in generation probability.

It was into CD45RA+ naive and CD45RA-negative memory subsets that the CD4+ cells were split. About this clone: Its target is not known.

Clones were sequenced by immunoSEQ multiplex PCR, and TCRdb holds only the in-frame ones, with some missing. Counted here are just over 2,000,000 clones, around 95% occurring once; the ten biggest clones make up 0.1% to 0.15%. The CDR3 covers 14 residues. From germline, CDR1 is ENHRY and CDR2 SYGVKD. Trimming removed 8 bases from V and 0 bases from J, with 11 bases in between. This chain uses TRBV10-3 with TRBJ1-3; a possible D gene is TRBD1 (5 bases). The sequencing sample was made of naive CD4+ T cells sorted from blood. Subset reported: CD45RA+ positively selected. This clonotype originated in a young man in good health. The CDR3 DNA is TGTGCCATCCAGGGTTCCCACTCTGGAAACACCATATATTTT. Its translation: CAIQGSHSGNTIYF.